A single sample is the source of the 8 T cell receptor beta chains below, sequenced in a study of T cell responses to AZD1222 COVID-19 vaccine. The data were produced by immunoSEQ multiplex PCR, yet TCRdb's version contains in-frame clones alone and is incomplete. Among some 120,000 clones listed, approximately 93% were seen once. The sample in question was peripheral blood, obtained on day 0 of AZD1222 vaccination. The receptor source for this set is an adult in good health.

This chain connects TRBV7-3 to TRBJ1-6; tentatively, D is TRBD1 (6 bases). Germline V gene data show CDR1 as SGHTA and CDR2 as FQGTGA. Trimming removed 5 bases from V and 9 bases from J, with 17 bases in between. The CDR3 covers 15 residues. The CDR3 sequence is CASSTSTGFGSPLHF. As DNA, the CDR3 is TGTGCCAGCAGCACATCTACAGGGTTTGGTTCACCCCTCCACTTT.

The V gene is TRBV2, the J gene TRBJ2-7; D perhaps matches TRBD2 (6 bases). Germline-derived CDR1 and CDR2 are SNHLY and FYNNEI. Trimming removed 6 bases at V and 2 bases at J, with 11 bases between. This CDR3 has 13 amino acids. The CDR3 sequence is CASREGPAYEQYF. The DNA of the CDR3 is TGTGCCAGCAGGGAGGGGCCCGCCTACGAGCAGTACTTC.

The CDR3 loop is CASSQGQGILETQYF. In nucleotides, the CDR3 is TGTGCCAGTAGTCAGGGACAGGGGATTTTAGAGACCCAGTACTTC. The V call is TRBV19, the J call TRBJ2-5; 10 positions match TRBD1. The CDR3 consists of 15 residues. Germline-derived CDR1 and CDR2 are LNHDA and SQIVND (reference sequence). The V and J ends lost 5 bases and 4 bases, in that order; junction bases with no gene match: 7.

This chain connects TRBV6-2 or TRBV6-3 to TRBJ1-2, with D unclear. The CDR3 totals 14 residues. Trimming left V 2 bases short and J 4 bases short, with 11 bases between. From germline, CDR1 is MNHEY and CDR2 SVGEGT. For the CDR3, the DNA is TGTGCCAGCAGTTACGAGGGCGAGGGCTATGGCTACACCTTC. It is translated as CASSYEGEGYGYTF.

The gene calls are TRBV29-1 and TRBJ2-7, with D unclear. CDR3 length equals 11 residues. The ends were cut back, 4 bases at V and 0 bases at J, with 4 bases in the middle. Germline CDR1 SQVTM, CDR2 ANQGSEA. The CDR3 region is CSVANSYEQYF. For the CDR3, the DNA is TGCAGCGTTGCCAACTCCTACGAGCAGTACTTC.

The chain carries TRBV11-2 and TRBJ2-5; 9 positions match TRBD2. This CDR3 is 18 amino acids long. Unmatched junction bases numbered 10, after V lost 1 base and J lost 1 base. Germline V gene lookup returns CDR1 SGHAT and CDR2 FQNNGV. The CDR3 nucleotides read TGTGCCAGCAGCTTAGGTGTAGGGGGTAGCGGGGGCCAAGAGACCCAGTACTTC. The encoded protein is CASSLGVGGSGGQETQYF.

This rearrangement joins TRBV5-5 to TRBJ1-2; D ambiguous. The CDR3 loop spans 13 amino acids. Looked up from germline, CDR1 is SGHKS and CDR2 is YYEKEE (reference sequence). The germline V and J ends were trimmed by 0 bases and 8 bases, with 11 bases remaining between them. The DNA of the CDR3 is TGTGCCAGCAGCTTGGTTCCCCTCCAGGGCTACACCTTC. Its translation: CASSLVPLQGYTF.

The chain combines TRBV6-5 with TRBJ2-2, with D possibly TRBD1 on 6 matching bases. Per the germline V gene, CDR1 is MNHEY and CDR2 is SVGAGI. The CDR3 totals 12 residues. Trimming removed 6 bases from V and 9 bases from J, with 11 bases in between. For the CDR3, the DNA is TGTGCCAGCAGCAAGCAGGGGTGGGAGCTGTTTTTT. This gives the protein CASSKQGWELFF.